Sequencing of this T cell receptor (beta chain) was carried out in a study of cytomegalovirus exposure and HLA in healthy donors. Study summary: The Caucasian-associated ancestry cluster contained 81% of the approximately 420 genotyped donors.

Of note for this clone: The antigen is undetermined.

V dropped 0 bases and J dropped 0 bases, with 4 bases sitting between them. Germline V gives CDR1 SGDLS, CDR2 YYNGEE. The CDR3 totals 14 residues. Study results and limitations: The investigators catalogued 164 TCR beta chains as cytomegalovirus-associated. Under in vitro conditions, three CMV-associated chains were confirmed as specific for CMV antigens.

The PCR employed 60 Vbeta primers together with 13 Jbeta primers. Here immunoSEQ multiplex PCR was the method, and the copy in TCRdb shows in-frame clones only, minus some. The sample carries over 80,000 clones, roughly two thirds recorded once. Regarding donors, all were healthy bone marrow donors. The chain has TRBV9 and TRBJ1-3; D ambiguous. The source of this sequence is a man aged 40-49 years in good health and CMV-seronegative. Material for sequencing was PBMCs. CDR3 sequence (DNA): TGTGCCAGCAGCGTAGTGAGCTCTGGAAACACCATATATTTT. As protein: CASSVVSSGNTIYF.